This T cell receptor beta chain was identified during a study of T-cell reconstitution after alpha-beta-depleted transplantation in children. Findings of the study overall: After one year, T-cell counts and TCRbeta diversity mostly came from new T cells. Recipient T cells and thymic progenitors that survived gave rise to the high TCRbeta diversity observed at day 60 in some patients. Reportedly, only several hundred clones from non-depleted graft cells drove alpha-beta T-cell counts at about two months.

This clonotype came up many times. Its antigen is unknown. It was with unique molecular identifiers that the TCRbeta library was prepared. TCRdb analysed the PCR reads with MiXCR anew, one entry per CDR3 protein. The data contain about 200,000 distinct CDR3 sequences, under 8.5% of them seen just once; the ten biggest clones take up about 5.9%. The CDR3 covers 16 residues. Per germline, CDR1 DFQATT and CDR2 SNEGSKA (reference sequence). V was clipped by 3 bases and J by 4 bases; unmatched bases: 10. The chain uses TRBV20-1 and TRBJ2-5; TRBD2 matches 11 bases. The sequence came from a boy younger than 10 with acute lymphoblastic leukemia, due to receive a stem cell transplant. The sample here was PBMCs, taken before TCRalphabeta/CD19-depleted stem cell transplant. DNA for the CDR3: TGCAGTGCTAGTCGGGGTAGCGGGGGGGCCAGAGAGACCCAGTACTTC. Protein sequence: CSASRGSGGARETQYF.